These 16 T cell receptor beta chains were sequenced from one sample in a study of human T cells and chemical hapten exposure. Time point specified: patch test 2, 6 weeks after DPC sensitization. Documented treatment: therapeutic diphenylcyclopropenone sensitization with weekly scalp DPC. TCRdb reprocessed the RACE reads with MiXCR, giving one entry per CDR3 protein. The table shows some 84,000 distinct CDR3 sequences, with about 10% occurring only once. Sequencing was performed on whole blood, taken in connection with sensitization to the hapten diphenylcyclopropenone (DPC). All receptors derive from a woman between 45 and 60 years old with alopecia areata. Some clones in this sample may be carry-over from other donors' samples.

A word on this clonotype: Possible read error: a much larger clone is one base away. The V gene is TRBV20-1, the J gene TRBJ2-3; 11 positions match TRBD2. Germline values: CDR1 DFQATT, CDR2 SNEGSKA (reference sequence). This CDR3 contains 15 residues. Unmatched junction bases numbered 9, after V lost 7 bases and J lost 3 bases. The CDR3 DNA sequence: TGCAGTGTTAAACTAGCGGGAGACATGACAGATACGCAGTATTTT. As protein: CSVKLAGDMTDTQYF.

In its sample, this clonotype was seen once. The chain has TRBV6-2 or TRBV6-3 and TRBJ1-1; no reliable D call. Germline CDR1 and CDR2: MNHEY and SVGEGT. Trimming removed 0 bases from V and 2 bases from J, with 4 bases in between. CDR3 length: 13 residues. The CDR3 DNA follows: TGTGCCAGCAGTTACTCGAGCAACACTGAAGCTTTCTTT. Its translation is CASSYSSNTEAFF.

The gene calls are TRBV3-1 and TRBJ1-4; weak D call: TRBD1 (6 bases). The germline CDR1 and CDR2 sequences are LGHDT and YNNKEL (reference sequence). This CDR3 contains 15 residues. With 0 bases removed from V and 7 bases from J, the gap between germline ends came to 12 bases. As DNA, the CDR3 is TGTGCCAGCAGCCAAGATCGTCAGGGGAGTGAAAAACTGTTTTTT. This sequence encodes CASSQDRQGSEKLFF.

This clonotype was recorded many times. The V call is TRBV3-1, the J call TRBJ2-7; 7 bases are a match to TRBD2. The CDR3 length is 15 residues. Germline CDR1 is LGHDT and CDR2 is YNNKEL (reference sequence). V shed 0 bases, J shed 6 bases, and the junction held 8 bases outside the gene matches. The CDR3 coding sequence is TGTGCCAGCAGCCAAGATAATGCGGGAGTAATCGAGCAGTACTTC. It specifies CASSQDNAGVIEQYF.

This clonotype was seen at least ten times. This chain uses TRBV20-1 with TRBJ1-5, with D unclear. This CDR3 has 13 residues. CDR1 and CDR2 (germline): DFQATT, SNEGSKA (reference sequence). V was trimmed by 0 bases and J by 5 bases, leaving 8 bases between them. The CDR3 region has the DNA TGCAGTGCTAGAGAGACCCCAGATCAGCCCCAGCATTTT. This codes for CSARETPDQPQHF.

This clonotype was seen many times. The chain is built from TRBV18 and TRBJ1-1; 9 nucleotides agree with TRBD1. CDR3 size: 13 residues. The germline CDR1 and CDR2 sequences are KGHSH and LQKENI. V lost 4 bases to trimming and J lost 5 bases; unmatched junction nucleotides: 2. CDR3 sequence: CASSRTGATEAFF. Written as DNA, the CDR3 is TGTGCCAGCTCACGGACAGGGGCGACTGAAGCTTTCTTT.

There are a few counts of this clonotype. V and J are TRBV4-2 and TRBJ1-2, with 7 bases aligning to TRBD1. The CDR3 has 17 residues. Germline V lookup: CDR1 LGHNA, CDR2 YNFKEQ. With 4 bases clipped from V and 0 bases from J, the junction kept 11 bases outside the gene matches. CDR3 in amino acids: CASSRDREMSANYGYTF. The CDR3 coding sequence is TGTGCCAGCAGCCGAGACAGGGAGATGAGCGCTAACTATGGCTACACCTTC.

This clonotype was picked up a small number of times. A read error may account for a junction end that differs from germline. The CDR3 reads CASSLAETSGKFGLDF. The CDR3, as DNA: TGTGCCAGCAGCTTAGCCGAAACTAGCGGGAAATTCGGTTTGGACTTC. This chain connects TRBV7-6 to TRBJ2-7; TRBD2 matches 10 bases. The CDR3 loop spans 16 amino acids. In germline, CDR1 is SGHVS, CDR2 FNYEAQ.

This clonotype was counted a few times. The gene calls are TRBV6-1 and TRBJ1-4; D not resolved. V was clipped by 1 base and J by 0 bases, with 9 bases between them. Germline CDR1 is MNHNS and CDR2 is SASEGT. This CDR3 spans 16 amino acids. The CDR3 DNA reads as TGTGCCAGCAGTGAAGGCTGGACGACAACTAATGAAAAACTGTTTTTT. Amino acid sequence: CASSEGWTTTNEKLFF.

This clonotype was picked up a small number of times. The chain carries TRBV24-1 and TRBJ1-2; D remains unclear. The V and J ends lost 3 bases and 3 bases respectively, with 13 bases between them. This CDR3 is 15 amino acids long. CDR1 and CDR2 (germline): KGHDR, SFDVKD. The CDR3 nucleotides are TGTGCCACCAGTGATGGCGGAAGGAGGGACTATGGCTACACCTTC. Amino acids: CATSDGGRRDYGYTF.

Sample share makes this clonotype medium-sized. The chain recombines TRBV29-1 with TRBJ2-7, with TRBD2 identical over 14 bases. CDR3 length equals 16 residues. The trim removed 5 bases at V and 5 bases at J, leaving 11 bases unmatched. Germline V gene lookup returns CDR1 SQVTM and CDR2 ANQGSEA. This chain's CDR3 is CSVLRLAGGLSDEQYF. The DNA for the CDR3 is TGCAGCGTTCTTCGACTAGCGGGAGGGCTAAGCGACGAGCAGTACTTC.

This clonotype was recorded at least ten times. The V call is TRBV6-5, the J call TRBJ2-2, with 14 positions matching TRBD2. Germline trimming cut 6 bases from V and 5 bases from J; bases unmatched to any gene: 8. The CDR3 spans 17 residues. Germline V gives CDR1 MNHEY, CDR2 SVGAGI. DNA for the CDR3: TGTGCCAGCAGACCAGGGACTAGCGGGAGTTTAACCGGGGAGCTGTTTTTT. It is translated as CASRPGTSGSLTGELFF.

The chain joins TRBV7-2 to TRBJ1-2, with a tentative D call TRBD1 (5 bases). CDR1 is SGHTA and CDR2 is FQGNSA in the germline V gene. Between the trimmed V and J ends, which lost 1 base and 0 bases, there was a span of 12 bases. There are 16 residues in the CDR3. For the CDR3, the DNA is TGTGCCAGCAGCTTAGGGGGCGCCGAAGCTAACTATGGCTACACCTTC. Translating gives CASSLGGAEANYGYTF.

This clonotype was seen many times. This chain links TRBV7-2 with TRBJ2-4, with D unresolved. Trimming cost V 0 bases and J 10 bases, with 7 bases left between them. Germline CDR1 and CDR2: SGHTA and FQGNSA. The CDR3 has 12 amino acids. CDR3 sequence reads: CASSLAHEIQYF. CDR3 bases: TGTGCCAGCAGCTTAGCGCACGAGATTCAGTACTTC.

The table lists this clonotype with a few counts. The chain joins TRBV27 to TRBJ1-2; D gene ambiguous. Trimming cost V 2 bases and J 6 bases, with 13 bases left between them. The V gene's germline CDR1 is MNHEY and CDR2 SMNVEV (reference sequence). The CDR3 is 14 residues long. The CDR3 DNA is TGTGCCAGCAGTTTAGACGGGGTCTGGGATGGCTACACCTTC. As protein: CASSLDGVWDGYTF.

This clonotype has more than one count but fewer than ten. The rearrangement joins TRBV11-2 to TRBJ1-4, with D perhaps TRBD1 (6 bases). Germline lookup yields CDR1 SGHAT and CDR2 FQNNGV. The V end lost 5 bases, the J end lost 3 bases, and 10 bases lay between the germline ends. This CDR3 contains 14 residues. The chain's CDR3 is CASSQGGPNEKLFF. The CDR3 nucleotides are TGTGCCAGCAGCCAAGGGGGGCCTAATGAAAAACTGTTTTTT.